Given below is one T cell receptor beta chain in context. The antigen is not known. The CDR3 extends over 14 amino acids. Trimming took 0 bases from V and 8 from J, leaving 10 bases between them. Germline CDR1 MNHNS, CDR2 SASEGT. This sample is part of a study of T cell responses to AZD1222 COVID-19 vaccine. Data came from immunoSEQ multiplex PCR; TCRdb stores just in-frame clones and leaves some out. The profile covers approximately 100,000 clones, with around 91% appearing a single time and roughly a sixth taken by the ten largest. Regarding the study as a whole: No repertoire was sampled before or during the peak T cell response, only after it.

The sequencing here drew on peripheral blood, taken on day 0 of AZD1222 vaccination. This clonotype was sampled from an adult in good health. The V call is TRBV6-1, the J call TRBJ1-4; no clear D gene. CDR3 nucleotide sequence: TGTGCCAGCAGTGAAGCGCCCAGATTCGAAAAACTGTTTTTT. Protein product: CASSEAPRFEKLFF.